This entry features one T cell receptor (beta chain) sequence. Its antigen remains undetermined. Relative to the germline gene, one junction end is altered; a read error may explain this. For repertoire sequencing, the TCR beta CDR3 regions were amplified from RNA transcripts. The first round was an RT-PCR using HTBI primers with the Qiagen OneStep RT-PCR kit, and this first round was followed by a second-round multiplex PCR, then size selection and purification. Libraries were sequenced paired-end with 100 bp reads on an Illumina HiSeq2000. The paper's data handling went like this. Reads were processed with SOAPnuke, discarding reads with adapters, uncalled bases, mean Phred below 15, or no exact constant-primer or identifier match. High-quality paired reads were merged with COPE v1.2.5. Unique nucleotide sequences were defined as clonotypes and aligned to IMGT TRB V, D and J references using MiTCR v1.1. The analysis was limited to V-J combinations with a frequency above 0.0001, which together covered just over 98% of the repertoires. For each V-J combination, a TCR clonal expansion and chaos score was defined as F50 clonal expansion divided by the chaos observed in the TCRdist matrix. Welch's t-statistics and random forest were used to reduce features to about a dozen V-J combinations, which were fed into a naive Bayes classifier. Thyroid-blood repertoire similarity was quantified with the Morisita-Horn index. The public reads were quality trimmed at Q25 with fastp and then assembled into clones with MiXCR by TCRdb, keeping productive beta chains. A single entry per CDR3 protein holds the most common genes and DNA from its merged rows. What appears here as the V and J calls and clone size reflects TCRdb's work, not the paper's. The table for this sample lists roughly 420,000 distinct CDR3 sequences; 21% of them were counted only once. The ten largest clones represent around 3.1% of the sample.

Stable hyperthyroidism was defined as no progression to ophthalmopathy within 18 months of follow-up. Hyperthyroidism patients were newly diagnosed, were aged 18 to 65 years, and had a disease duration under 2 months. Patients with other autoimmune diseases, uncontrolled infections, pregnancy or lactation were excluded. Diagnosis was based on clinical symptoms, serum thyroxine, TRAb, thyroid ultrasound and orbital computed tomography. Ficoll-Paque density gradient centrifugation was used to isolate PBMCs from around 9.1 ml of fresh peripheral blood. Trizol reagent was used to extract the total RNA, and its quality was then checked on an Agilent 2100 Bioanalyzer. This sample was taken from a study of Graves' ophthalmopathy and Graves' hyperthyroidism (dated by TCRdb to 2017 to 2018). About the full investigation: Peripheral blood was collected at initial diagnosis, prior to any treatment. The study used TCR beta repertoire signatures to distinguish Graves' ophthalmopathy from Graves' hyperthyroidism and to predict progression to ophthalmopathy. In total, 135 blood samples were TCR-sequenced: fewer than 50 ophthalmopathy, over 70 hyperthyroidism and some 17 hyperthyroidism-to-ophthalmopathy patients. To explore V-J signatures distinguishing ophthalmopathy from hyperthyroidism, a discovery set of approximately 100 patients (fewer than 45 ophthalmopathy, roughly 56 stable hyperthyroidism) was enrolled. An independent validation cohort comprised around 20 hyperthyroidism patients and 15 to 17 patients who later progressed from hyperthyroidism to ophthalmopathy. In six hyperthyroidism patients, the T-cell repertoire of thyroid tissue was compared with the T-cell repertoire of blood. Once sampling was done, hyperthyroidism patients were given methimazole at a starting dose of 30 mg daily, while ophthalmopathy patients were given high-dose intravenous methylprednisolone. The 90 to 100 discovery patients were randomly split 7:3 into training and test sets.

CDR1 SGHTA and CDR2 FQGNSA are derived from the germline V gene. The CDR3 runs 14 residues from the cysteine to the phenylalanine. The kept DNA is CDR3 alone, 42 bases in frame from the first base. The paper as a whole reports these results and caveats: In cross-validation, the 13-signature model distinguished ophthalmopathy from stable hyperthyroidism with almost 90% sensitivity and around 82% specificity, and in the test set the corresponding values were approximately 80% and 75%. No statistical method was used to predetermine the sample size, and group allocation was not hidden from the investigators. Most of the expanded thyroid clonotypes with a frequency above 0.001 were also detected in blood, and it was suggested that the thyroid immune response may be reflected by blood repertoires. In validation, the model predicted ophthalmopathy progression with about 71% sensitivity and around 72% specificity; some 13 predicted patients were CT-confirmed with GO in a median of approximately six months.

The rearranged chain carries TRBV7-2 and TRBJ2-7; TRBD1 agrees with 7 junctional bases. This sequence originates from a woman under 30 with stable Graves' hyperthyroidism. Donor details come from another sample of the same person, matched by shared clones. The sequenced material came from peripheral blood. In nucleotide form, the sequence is TGTGCCAGCAGCTTTACCGGGACAGATCACTCTTATACCTTC. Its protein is CASSFTGTDHSYTF.